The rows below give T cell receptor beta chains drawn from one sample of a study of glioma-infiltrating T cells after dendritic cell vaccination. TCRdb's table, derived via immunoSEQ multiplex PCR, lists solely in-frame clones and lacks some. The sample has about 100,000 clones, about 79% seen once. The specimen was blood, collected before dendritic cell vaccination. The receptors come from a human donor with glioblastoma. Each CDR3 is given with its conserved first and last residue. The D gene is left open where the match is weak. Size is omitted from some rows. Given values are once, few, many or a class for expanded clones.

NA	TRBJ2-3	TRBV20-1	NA	TGCAGTGCTAGGGAGGATACGCAGTATTTT	CSAREDTQYF
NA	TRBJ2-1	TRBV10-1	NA	TGCGCCAGCAGTCCCGGTCCGGTAAATGAGCAGTTCTTC	CASSPGPVNEQFF
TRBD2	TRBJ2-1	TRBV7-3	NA	TGTGCCAGCAGCCCTAACCAGAGCGGGAGAAGAGGCAATGAGCAGTTCTTC	CASSPNQSGRRGNEQFF
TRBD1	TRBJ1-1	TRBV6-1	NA	TGTGCCAGCAGTGAAGATGGGGTAATAAACTGGGGACAGGGTGTTCGAACTGAAGCTTTCTTT	CASSEDGVINWGQGVRTEAFF
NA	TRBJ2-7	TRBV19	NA	TGTGCTAACGGCGAGGGCTCCTACGAGCAGTACTTC	CANGEGSYEQYF
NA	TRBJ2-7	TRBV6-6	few	TGTGCCAGCGGCCCCGGGGAGCAGTACTTC	CASGPGEQYF
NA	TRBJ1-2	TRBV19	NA	TGTGCCAGTAGTCCCGGAGAGCGGGGCTACACCTTC	CASSPGERGYTF
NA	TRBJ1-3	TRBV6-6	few	TGTGCCAGCAGTTACCCAGGGACTGGAAACACCATATATTTT	CASSYPGTGNTIYF
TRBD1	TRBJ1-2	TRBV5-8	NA	TGTGCCAGCAGCGGAACACCGGGACAGCGATTCTATGGCTACACCTTC	CASSGTPGQRFYGYTF
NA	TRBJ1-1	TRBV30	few	TGTGCCTGGAGTTGGGGCAGGGTTGGCACTGAAGCTTTCTTT	CAWSWGRVGTEAFF
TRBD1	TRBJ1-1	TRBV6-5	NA	TGTGCCAGCAGCCTCCTAGGGGGCGACACTGAAGCTTTCTTT	CASSLLGGDTEAFF
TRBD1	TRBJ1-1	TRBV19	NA	TGTGCCAGTAGTACCACAGGGGGCCCAAGTCGCGCTTTCTTT	CASSTTGGPSRAFF
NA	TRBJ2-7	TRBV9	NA	TGTGCCAGCAACGAGGGGGACGGAAAAACGGAGCAGTACTTC	CASNEGDGKTEQYF
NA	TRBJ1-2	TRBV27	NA	TGTGCCAGCAGCCCGGGGGGCGGCTATGGCTACACCTTC	CASSPGGGYGYTF
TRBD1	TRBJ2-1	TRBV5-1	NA	TGCGCCAGCAGCCGAATAGTACAGGGGGTCGATGAGCAGTTCTTC	CASSRIVQGVDEQFF
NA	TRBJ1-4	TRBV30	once	TGTGCCTGGAAGCGAGACCCAACTAATGAAAAACTGTTTTTT	CAWKRDPTNEKLFF
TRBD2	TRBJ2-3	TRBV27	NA	TGTGCCAGCAGTTTGATAGCGGGACTGTTCACAGATACGCAGTATTTT	CASSLIAGLFTDTQYF
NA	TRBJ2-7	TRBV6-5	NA	TGTGCCAGCAGTTCATTTAACAGCCTCTACGAGCAGTACTTC	CASSSFNSLYEQYF